Listed here are 13 T cell receptor beta chains from one sample, sequenced in a study of blood T cell repertoires in COVID-19 (dated by TCRdb to 2020 to 2022). The method behind the library was the immunoSEQ multiplex PCR assay. As stored in TCRdb, this immuneACCESS dataset retains in-frame rearrangements with V and J assigned. A fraction of the clones does not appear; measured against another copy, unresolved V genes explain less than half of the discrepancy, and the remainder lacks a known reason. This sample comprises some 40,000 clones, around 90% of them detected only once. The ten largest make up approximately 14% of the sample. Sequencing was performed on peripheral blood. These TCRs come from a woman aged 25-40 years in a cohort sampled during active COVID-19.

The V gene is TRBV2, the J gene TRBJ2-7; D possibly corresponds to TRBD2 (5 bases). CDR3 length: 14 amino acids. Germline V gene sequence: CDR1 SNHLY, CDR2 FYNNEI. Deletions cut 3 bases from V and 3 bases from J, with 12 bases between. CDR3 loop: CASSDTAAYYEQYF. CDR3 in DNA: TGTGCCAGCAGTGATACAGCGGCTTACTACGAGCAGTACTTC.

This clone appeared a single time. The V and J genes are TRBV19 and TRBJ1-1, with 10 bases matching TRBD1. The CDR3 sequence is 15 residues long. Germline lookup yields CDR1 LNHDA and CDR2 SQIVND (reference sequence). V trimming: 8 bases; J trimming: 4 bases; junction bases outside the gene matches: 10. The CDR3 reads CASQSSRTGGTEAFF. The CDR3 DNA reads as TGTGCCAGTCAATCTTCGAGGACAGGGGGCACTGAAGCTTTCTTT.

The chain recombines TRBV11-2 with TRBJ2-1; possible D gene TRBD1, 5 bases. CDR1 SGHAT and CDR2 FQNNGV come from the germline V gene. The CDR3 runs to 17 residues. Trimming cost V 1 base and J 1 base, with 14 bases left between them. As DNA, the CDR3 is TGTGCCAGCAGCTTAGGGGGCGGCTCCGAATCCTACAATGAGCAGTTCTTC. The encoded protein is CASSLGGGSESYNEQFF.

The genes are TRBV10-3 and TRBJ1-1; TRBD1 matches 12 bases. This CDR3 contains 17 residues. Per the germline V gene, CDR1 is ENHRY and CDR2 is SYGVKD. V lost 5 bases to trimming and J lost 3 bases; unmatched junction nucleotides: 10. CDR3: CAISPGTGGRGDTEAFF. CDR3 coding DNA: TGTGCCATCAGTCCCGGGACAGGGGGCCGGGGGGACACTGAAGCTTTCTTT.

CDR3 DNA: TGCGCCAGCAGGGCACTGACAGGGGGCTTCTACGAGCAGTACTTC. This encodes CASRALTGGFYEQYF. The chain is built from TRBV5-1 and TRBJ2-7, with 10 bases fitting TRBD1. The CDR3 is 15 residues long. Germline trimming cut 5 bases from V and 3 bases from J; bases unmatched to any gene: 8. Germline assignment: CDR1 SGHRS and CDR2 YFSETQ.

This clone has just one count. The chain employs TRBV25-1 and TRBJ2-3, with 9 bases aligning to TRBD2. The CDR3 totals 18 residues. Germline assignment: CDR1 MGHDK and CDR2 SYGVNS. Trimming removed 3 bases from V and 3 bases from J; junction bases left unmatched: 13. CDR3: CASSESSGSMGGTDTQYF. Written as DNA, the CDR3 is TGTGCCAGCAGTGAGAGTAGCGGGAGTATGGGAGGTACAGATACGCAGTATTTT.

This clone was found once. This sequence joins TRBV6-1 and TRBJ2-7; D remains unclear. This CDR3 region has 17 residues. V was pared by 1 base and J by 0 bases, with 16 bases between. Germline loops: CDR1 MNHNS, CDR2 SASEGT. CDR3 amino acids: CASSEELVGGISYEQYF. CDR3 in DNA: TGTGCCAGCAGTGAAGAGTTGGTTGGCGGTATCTCCTACGAGCAGTACTTC.

The chain uses TRBV29-1 and TRBJ1-4, with a possible D match to TRBD1 (5 bases). CDR3 length equals 14 residues. Trimming removed 4 bases at V and 1 base at J, with 10 bases between. Germline CDR1 and CDR2: SQVTM and ANQGSEA. In DNA, the CDR3 is TGCAGCGTTGTAGGGGCAGGAACTAATGAAAAACTGTTTTTT. This translates into CSVVGAGTNEKLFF.

The V gene is TRBV19, the J gene TRBJ2-7; 13 bases line up with TRBD2. This CDR3 spans 15 amino acids. CDR1 is LNHDA and CDR2 is SQIVND in the germline V gene (reference sequence). Losses at the gene ends were 5 bases for V and 3 bases for J; bases not matched to a gene: 4. CDR3 loop: CASSAWTSGSYEQYF. The DNA for the CDR3 is TGTGCCAGTAGTGCCTGGACTAGCGGGAGCTACGAGCAGTACTTC.

The gene calls are TRBV11-2 and TRBJ2-7; possible D gene TRBD1, 5 bases. The germline CDR1 and CDR2 sequences are SGHAT and FQNNGV. The CDR3 consists of 13 residues. Deletions cut 2 bases from V and 2 bases from J, with 7 bases between. For the CDR3, the DNA is TGTGCCAGCAGCTTAAAACAGGCCTACGAGCAGTACTTC. This codes for CASSLKQAYEQYF.

V and J are TRBV6-5 and TRBJ2-2, with D perhaps TRBD2 (5 bases). The CDR3 has 15 residues. The germline V gene has CDR1 MNHEY and CDR2 SVGAGI. Trimming removed 4 bases from V and 2 bases from J, with 11 bases in between. CDR3 DNA sequence: TGTGCCAGCAGTTCCACCGGGGTTAACACCGGGGAGCTGTTTTTT. Encoded protein: CASSSTGVNTGELFF.

The J gene is TRBJ2-1, the V gene TRBV24-1; possible D gene TRBD2, 5 bases. The V end was cut by 0 bases, the J end by 3 bases, with 8 bases between. This CDR3 spans 15 amino acids. Germline V gene data show CDR1 as KGHDR and CDR2 as SFDVKD. The CDR3 region is CATSDLPTSYNEQFF. The CDR3 nucleotides are TGTGCCACCAGTGATTTGCCTACTAGCTACAATGAGCAGTTCTTC.

The chain couples TRBV9 to TRBJ2-2, with a weak D call TRBD2 (6 bases). Trimming removed 0 bases at V and 6 bases at J, with 24 bases between. Germline-derived CDR1 and CDR2 are SGDLS and YYNGEE. The CDR3 is 19 amino acids. CDR3 DNA sequence: TGTGCCAGCAGCGTAGCTGGTTCACCGGGACTGGGCCTGTCCGGGGAGCTGTTTTTT. It translates to CASSVAGSPGLGLSGELFF.